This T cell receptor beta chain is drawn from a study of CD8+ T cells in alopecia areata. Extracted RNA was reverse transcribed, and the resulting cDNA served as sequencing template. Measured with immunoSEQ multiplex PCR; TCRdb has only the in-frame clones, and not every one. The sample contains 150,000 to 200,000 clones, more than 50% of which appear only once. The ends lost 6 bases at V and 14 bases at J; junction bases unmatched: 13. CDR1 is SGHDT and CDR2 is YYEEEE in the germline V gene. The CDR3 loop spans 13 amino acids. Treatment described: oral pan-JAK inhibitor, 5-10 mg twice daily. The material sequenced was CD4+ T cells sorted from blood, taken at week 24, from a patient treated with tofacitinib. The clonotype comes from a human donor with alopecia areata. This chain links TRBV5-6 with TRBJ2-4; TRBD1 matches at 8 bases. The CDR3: CASTIPGTGHEYF. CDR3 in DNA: TGTGCCAGCACCATCCCCGGGACAGGTCATGAGTACTTC.